This T cell receptor (beta chain) is from a study of T cell responses to AZD1222 COVID-19 vaccine. Concerning this clone: Its matching antigen is unknown.

This CDR3 is built from 17 residues. Germline V gene data show CDR1 as LGHDT and CDR2 as YNNKEL (reference sequence). With 2 bases clipped from V and 4 bases from J, the junction kept 10 bases outside the gene matches. Libraries were prepared by immunoSEQ multiplex PCR; TCRdb keeps only in-frame clonotypes and omits some of them. The table records some 140,000 clones, roughly nine tenths of them present only once. Points from the study as a whole: Clonal diversity was possibly underestimated, and the donors were mostly white British, with more females.

V and J are TRBV3-1 (or the pseudogene TRBV3-2) and TRBJ1-1; TRBD1 aligns across 10 bases. The sample was peripheral blood, taken on day 0 of AZD1222 vaccination. The TCR sequence derives from an adult in good health. Here the CDR3 DNA reads TGTGCCAGCAGCCAATGGAGGACAGGGGGAACGGGCACTGAAGCTTTCTTT. This translates into CASSQWRTGGTGTEAFF.